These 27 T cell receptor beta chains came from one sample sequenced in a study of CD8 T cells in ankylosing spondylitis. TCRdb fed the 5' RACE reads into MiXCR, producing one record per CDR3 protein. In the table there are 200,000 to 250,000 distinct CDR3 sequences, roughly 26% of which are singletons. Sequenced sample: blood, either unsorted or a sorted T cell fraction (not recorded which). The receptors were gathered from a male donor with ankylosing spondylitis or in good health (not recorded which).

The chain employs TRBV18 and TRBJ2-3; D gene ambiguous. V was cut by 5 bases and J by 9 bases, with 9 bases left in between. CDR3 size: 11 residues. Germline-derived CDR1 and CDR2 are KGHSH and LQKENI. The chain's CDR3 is CASSEDNTQYF. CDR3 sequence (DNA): TGTGCCAGCTCAGAAGATAACACGCAGTATTTT.

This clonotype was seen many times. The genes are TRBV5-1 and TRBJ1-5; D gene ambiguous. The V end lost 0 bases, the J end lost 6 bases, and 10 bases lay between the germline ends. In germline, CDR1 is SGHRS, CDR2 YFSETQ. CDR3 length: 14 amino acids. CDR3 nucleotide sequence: TGCGCCAGCAGCTTGGAGGGTGCAGGTCAGCCCCAGCATTTT. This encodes CASSLEGAGQPQHF.

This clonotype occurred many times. The DNA for the CDR3 is TGTGCCAGCAGCCCCACGACAGGGAGGGTTATGGCAGATACGCAGTATTTT. Translation gives CASSPTTGRVMADTQYF. The rearrangement joins TRBV5-6 to TRBJ2-3; D possibly matches TRBD1 or TRBD2 (7 bases each). CDR1 and CDR2 from the germline V gene are SGHDT and YYEEEE. The CDR3 loop spans 17 amino acids. Trimming pared 4 bases from V and 4 bases from J, leaving 22 bases between.

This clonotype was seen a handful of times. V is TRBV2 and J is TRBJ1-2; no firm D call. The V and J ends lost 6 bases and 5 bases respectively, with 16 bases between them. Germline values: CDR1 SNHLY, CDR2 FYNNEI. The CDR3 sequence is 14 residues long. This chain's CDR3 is CASSRKVTDYGYTF. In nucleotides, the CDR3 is TGTGCCAGCAGCCGAAAGGTTACAGATTATGGCTACACCTTC. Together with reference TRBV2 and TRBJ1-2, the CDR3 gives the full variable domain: EPEVTQTPSHQVTQMGQEVILRCVPISNHLYFYWYRQILGQKVEFLVSFYNNEISEKSEIFDDQFSVERPDGSNFTLKIRSTKLEDSAMYFCASSRKVTDYGYTFGSGTRLTVV.

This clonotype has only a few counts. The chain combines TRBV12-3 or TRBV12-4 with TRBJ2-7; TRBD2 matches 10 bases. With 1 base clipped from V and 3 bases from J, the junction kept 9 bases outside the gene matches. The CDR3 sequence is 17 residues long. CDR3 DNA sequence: TGTGCCAGCAGTTTAGAGTCTAGCGGGAGAAGGGTCTACGAGCAGTACTTC. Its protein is CASSLESSGRRVYEQYF.

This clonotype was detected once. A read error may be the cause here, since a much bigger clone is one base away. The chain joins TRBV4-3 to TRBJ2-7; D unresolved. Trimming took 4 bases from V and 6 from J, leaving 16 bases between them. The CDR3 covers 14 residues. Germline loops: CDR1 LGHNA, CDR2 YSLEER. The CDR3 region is CASSPGQVDTEQYF. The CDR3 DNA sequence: TGCGCCAGCAGCCCCGGTCAGGTAGACACCGAGCAGTACTTC.

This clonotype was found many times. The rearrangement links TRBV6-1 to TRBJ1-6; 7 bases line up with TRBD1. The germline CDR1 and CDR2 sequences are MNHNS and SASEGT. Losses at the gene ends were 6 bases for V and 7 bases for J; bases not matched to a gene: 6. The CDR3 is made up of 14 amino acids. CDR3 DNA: TGTGCCAGCAGACGGGGACAGATCAATTCACCCCTCCACTTT. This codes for CASRRGQINSPLHF.

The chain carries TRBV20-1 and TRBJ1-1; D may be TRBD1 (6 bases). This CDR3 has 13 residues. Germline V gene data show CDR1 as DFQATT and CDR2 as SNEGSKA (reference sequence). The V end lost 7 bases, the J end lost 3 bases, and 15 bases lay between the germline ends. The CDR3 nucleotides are TGCAGTGGGGGGGAGGCAGGGGACACTGAAGCTTTCTTT. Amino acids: CSGGEAGDTEAFF.

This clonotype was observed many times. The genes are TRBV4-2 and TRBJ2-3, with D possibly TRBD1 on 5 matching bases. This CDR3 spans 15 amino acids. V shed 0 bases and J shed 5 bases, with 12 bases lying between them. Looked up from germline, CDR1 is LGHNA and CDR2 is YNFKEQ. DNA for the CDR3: TGTGCCAGCAGCCAAGAACGCCAGGGTTTAGATACGCAGTATTTT. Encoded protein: CASSQERQGLDTQYF.

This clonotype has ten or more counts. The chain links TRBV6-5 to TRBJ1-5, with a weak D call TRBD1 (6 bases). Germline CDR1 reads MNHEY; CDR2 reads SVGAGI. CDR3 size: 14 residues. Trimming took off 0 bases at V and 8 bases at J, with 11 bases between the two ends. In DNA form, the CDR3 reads TGTGCCAGCAGTTACTCGGCAGGGGCAGAGCCCCAGCATTTT. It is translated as CASSYSAGAEPQHF.

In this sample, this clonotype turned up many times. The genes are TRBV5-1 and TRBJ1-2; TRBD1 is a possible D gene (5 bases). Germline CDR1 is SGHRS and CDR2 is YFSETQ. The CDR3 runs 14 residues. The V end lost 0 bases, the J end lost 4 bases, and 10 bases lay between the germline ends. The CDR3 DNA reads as TGCGCCAGCAGCTTGGGGGCAGGGCCCTATGGCTACACCTTC. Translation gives CASSLGAGPYGYTF.

Here the CDR3 DNA reads TGCGCCAGCAGCCTCCGGGACGTACCCTACGAGCAGTACTTC. This translates into CASSLRDVPYEQYF. The chain joins TRBV5-1 to TRBJ2-7; possibly TRBD1 or TRBD2 for D (5 bases each). Trimming left V 4 bases short and J 2 bases short, with 13 bases between. CDR3 length: 14 amino acids. From germline, CDR1 is SGHRS and CDR2 YFSETQ.

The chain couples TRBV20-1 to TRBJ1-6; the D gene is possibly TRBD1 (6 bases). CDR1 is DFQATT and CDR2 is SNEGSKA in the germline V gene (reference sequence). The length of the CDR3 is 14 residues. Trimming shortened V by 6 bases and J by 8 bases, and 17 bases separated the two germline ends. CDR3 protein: CSARKGGLDSPLHF. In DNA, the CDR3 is TGCAGTGCGCGTAAGGGGGGTCTGGATTCACCCCTCCACTTT.

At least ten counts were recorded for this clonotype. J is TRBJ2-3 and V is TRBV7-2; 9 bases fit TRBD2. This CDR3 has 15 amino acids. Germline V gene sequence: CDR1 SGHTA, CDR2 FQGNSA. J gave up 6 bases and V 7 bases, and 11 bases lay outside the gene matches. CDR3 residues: CASIKSGRLQDTQYF. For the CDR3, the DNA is TGTGCCAGCATAAAGAGCGGGAGGCTGCAGGATACGCAGTATTTT.

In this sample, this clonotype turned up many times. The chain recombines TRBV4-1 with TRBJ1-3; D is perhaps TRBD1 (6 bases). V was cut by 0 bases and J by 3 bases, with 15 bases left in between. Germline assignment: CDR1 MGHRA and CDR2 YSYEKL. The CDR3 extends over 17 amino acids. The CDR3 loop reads CASSQDPGQSLGNTIYF. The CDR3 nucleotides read TGCGCCAGCAGCCAAGATCCTGGACAGAGCCTTGGAAACACCATATATTTT.

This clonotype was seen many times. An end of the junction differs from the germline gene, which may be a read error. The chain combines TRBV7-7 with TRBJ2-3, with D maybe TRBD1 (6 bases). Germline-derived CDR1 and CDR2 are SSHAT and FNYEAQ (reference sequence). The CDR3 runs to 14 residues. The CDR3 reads CASSFGGSADTQYF. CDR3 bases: TGTGCTAGCAGCTTTGGGGGCTCGGCAGATACGCAGTATTTT.

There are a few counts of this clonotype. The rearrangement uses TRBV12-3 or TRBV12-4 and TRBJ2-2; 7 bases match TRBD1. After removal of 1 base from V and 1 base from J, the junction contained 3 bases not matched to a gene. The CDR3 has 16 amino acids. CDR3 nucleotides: TGTGCCAGCAGTTTAGGAGGGGGCAAGAACACCGGGGAGCTGTTTTTT. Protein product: CASSLGGGKNTGELFF.

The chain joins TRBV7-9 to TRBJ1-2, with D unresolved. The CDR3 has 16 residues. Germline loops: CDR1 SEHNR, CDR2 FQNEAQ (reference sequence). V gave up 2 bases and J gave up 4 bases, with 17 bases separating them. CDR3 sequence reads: CASSLMSGSSTYGYTF. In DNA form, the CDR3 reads TGTGCCAGCAGCTTAATGTCCGGGTCCTCCACCTATGGCTACACCTTC.

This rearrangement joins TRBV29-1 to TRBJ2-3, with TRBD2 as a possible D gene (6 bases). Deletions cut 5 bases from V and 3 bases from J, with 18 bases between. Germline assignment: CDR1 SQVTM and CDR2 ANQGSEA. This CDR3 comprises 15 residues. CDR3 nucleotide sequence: TGCAGCGTTCCTTCCAGCGGGCGTAAAACAGATACGCAGTATTTT. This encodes CSVPSSGRKTDTQYF.

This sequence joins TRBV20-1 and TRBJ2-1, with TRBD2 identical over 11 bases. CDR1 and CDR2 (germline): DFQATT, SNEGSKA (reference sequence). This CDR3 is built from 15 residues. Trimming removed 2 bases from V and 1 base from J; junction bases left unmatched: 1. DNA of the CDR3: TGCAGTGCTAGAACTAGCGGGAGTTCCTACAATGAGCAGTTCTTC. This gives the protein CSARTSGSSYNEQFF.

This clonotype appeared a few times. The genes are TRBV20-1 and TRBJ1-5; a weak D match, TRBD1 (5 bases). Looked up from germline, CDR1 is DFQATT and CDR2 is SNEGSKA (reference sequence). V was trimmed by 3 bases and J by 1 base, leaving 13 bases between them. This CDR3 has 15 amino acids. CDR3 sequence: CSASRSGMSNQPQHF. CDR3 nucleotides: TGCAGTGCTAGCCGTTCAGGGATGAGCAATCAGCCCCAGCATTTT.

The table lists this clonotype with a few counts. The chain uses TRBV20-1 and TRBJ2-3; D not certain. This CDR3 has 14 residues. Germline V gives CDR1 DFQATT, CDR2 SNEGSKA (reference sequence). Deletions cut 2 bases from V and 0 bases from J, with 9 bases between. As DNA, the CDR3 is TGCAGTGCTAGAAACGACAAGAGCACAGATACGCAGTATTTT. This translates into CSARNDKSTDTQYF.

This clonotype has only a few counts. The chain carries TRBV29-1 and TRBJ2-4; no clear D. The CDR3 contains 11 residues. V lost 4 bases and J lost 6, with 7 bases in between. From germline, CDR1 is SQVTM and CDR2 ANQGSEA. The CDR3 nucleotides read TGCAGCGTTGGGGAAAGAAACATTCAGTACTTC. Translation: CSVGERNIQYF. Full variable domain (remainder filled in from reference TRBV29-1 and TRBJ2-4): SAVISQKPSRDICQRGTSLTIQCQVDSQVTMMFWYRQQPGQSLTLIATANQGSEATYESGFVIDKFPISRPNLTFSTLTVSNMSPEDSSIYLCSVGERNIQYFGAGTRLSVL.

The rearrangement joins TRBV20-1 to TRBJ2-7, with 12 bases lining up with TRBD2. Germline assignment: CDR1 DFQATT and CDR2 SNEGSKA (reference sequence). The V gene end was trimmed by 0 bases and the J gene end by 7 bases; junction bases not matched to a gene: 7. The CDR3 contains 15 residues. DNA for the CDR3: TGCAGTGCTAGAGATGGACTAGCGGGATCCCGGGAGCAGTACTTC. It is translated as CSARDGLAGSREQYF.

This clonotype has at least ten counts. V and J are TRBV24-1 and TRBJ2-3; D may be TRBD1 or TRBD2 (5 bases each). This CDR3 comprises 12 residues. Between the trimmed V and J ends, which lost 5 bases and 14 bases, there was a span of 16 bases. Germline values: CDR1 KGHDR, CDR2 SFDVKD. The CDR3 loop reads CATSGRPGTRYF. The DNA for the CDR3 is TGTGCCACCAGTGGCCGCCCCGGGACCCGGTATTTT.

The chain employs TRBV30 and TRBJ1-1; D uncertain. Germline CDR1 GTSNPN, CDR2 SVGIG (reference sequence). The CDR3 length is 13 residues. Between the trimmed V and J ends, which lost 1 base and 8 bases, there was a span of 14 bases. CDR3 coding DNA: TGTGCCTGGAGTGGCCGGGCAGAATTCGAAGCTTTCTTT. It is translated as CAWSGRAEFEAFF. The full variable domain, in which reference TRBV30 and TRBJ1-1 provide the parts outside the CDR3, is SQTIHQWPATLVQPVGSPLSLECTVEGTSNPNLYWYRQAAGRGLQLLFYSVGIGQISSEVPQNLSASRPQDRQFILSSKKLLLSDSGFYLCAWSGRAEFEAFFGQGTRLTVV.

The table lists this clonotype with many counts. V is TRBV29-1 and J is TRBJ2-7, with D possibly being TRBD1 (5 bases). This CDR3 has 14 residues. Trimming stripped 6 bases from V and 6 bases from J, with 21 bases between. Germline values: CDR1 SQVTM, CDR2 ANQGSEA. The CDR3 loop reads CSVAGQGRNSEQYF. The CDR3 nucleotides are TGCAGCGTAGCCGGACAAGGGCGAAACTCCGAGCAGTACTTC.